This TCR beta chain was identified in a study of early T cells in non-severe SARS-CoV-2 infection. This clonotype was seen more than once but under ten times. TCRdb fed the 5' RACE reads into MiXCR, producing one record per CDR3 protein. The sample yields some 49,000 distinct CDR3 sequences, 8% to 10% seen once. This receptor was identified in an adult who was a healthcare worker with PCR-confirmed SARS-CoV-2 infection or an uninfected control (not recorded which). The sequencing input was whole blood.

CDR3 protein: CASSLVRRIQETQYF. In DNA form, the CDR3 reads TGCGCCAGCAGCTTGGTAAGACGGATACAAGAGACCCAGTACTTC. The J gene is TRBJ2-5, the V gene TRBV5-1; D is undetermined. CDR1 and CDR2 from the germline V gene are SGHRS and YFSETQ. Trimming cost V 0 bases and J 2 bases, with 11 bases left between them. This CDR3 region has 15 residues.